The clone carrying this TCR beta chain was counted many times. The antigen is undetermined. Trimming took off 2 bases at V and 0 bases at J, with 8 bases between the two ends. CDR3 length equals 15 residues. Germline V gene data show CDR1 as SGHRS and CDR2 as YFSETQ. A blood bank in Maryland, USA, provided the volunteers who served as healthy controls. The sorted libraries involved the use of some 1 million CD4+ or CD8+ T cells. TCRdb re-analysed the 5' RACE reads in MiXCR, keeping a single row per CDR3 protein. Here the sample spans 25,000 to 35,000 distinct CDR3 sequences, about 6% being singletons. The data derive from a study of neurological immune-mediated disorders. Study-level findings and limits: Levels of TCR clonal expansion peaked in HTLV-1-associated myelopathy and reached their lowest in multiple sclerosis, under those of healthy controls.

The receptor was derived from a woman in her fifties or sixties in good health. Sequencing was done on a sample of CD4+ T cells from blood. This rearrangement joins TRBV5-1 to TRBJ2-2; no clear D. This CDR3 is CASSLTTANTGELFF. The DNA for the CDR3 is TGCGCCAGCAGCTTAACGACGGCGAACACCGGGGAGCTGTTTTTT.